The rows below give T cell receptor beta chains drawn from one sample of a study of early stage breast cancer tumors. The protocol was immunoSEQ multiplex PCR, while the TCRdb copy is restricted to in-frame clones and leaves out a portion. The sample shows more than 60,000 clones, roughly three quarters of them seen only once. Sequencing was done on a sample of blood. All receptors derive from a person aged 55 to 70 with breast cancer. Each CDR3 is given with its conserved first and last residue. The D gene is left open where the match is weak. Clone size is not always given. Where it is, it says once, few, many or a class for expanded clones.

j_call: TRBJ1-1
clone_size: NA
d_call: NA
v_call: TRBV5-1
cdr3_aa: CASSRTAMNTEAFF
cdr3_nt: TGCGCCAGCAGCAGGACAGCAATGAACACTGAAGCTTTCTTT

j_call: TRBJ1-5
clone_size: few
d_call: NA
v_call: TRBV2
cdr3_aa: CASSERQYSNQPQHF
cdr3_nt: TGTGCCAGCAGTGAGAGGCAGTATAGCAATCAGCCCCAGCATTTT

j_call: TRBJ2-5
clone_size: once
d_call: NA
v_call: TRBV5-5
cdr3_aa: CASSLGPAKETQYF
cdr3_nt: TGTGCCAGCAGCTTGGGGCCAGCTAAAGAGACCCAGTACTTC

j_call: TRBJ2-1
clone_size: NA
d_call: NA
v_call: TRBV6-6
cdr3_aa: CASRDDDRSYNEQFF
cdr3_nt: TGTGCCAGCAGGGATGACGACCGCTCCTACAATGAGCAGTTCTTC

j_call: TRBJ2-3
clone_size: NA
d_call: TRBD2
v_call: TRBV7-9
cdr3_aa: CASSLRAGVSEPQYF
cdr3_nt: TGTGCCAGCAGCTTACGAGCGGGAGTTAGTGAACCGCAGTATTTT

j_call: TRBJ1-3
clone_size: NA
d_call: NA
v_call: TRBV10-3
cdr3_aa: CAISDPSGNTIYF
cdr3_nt: TGTGCCATCAGTGACCCGAGCGGAAACACCATATATTTT

j_call: TRBJ2-7
clone_size: NA
d_call: NA
v_call: TRBV4-1
cdr3_aa: CASSQDLQGRQYF
cdr3_nt: TGCGCCAGCAGCCAAGATTTGCAGGGAAGACAGTACTTC

j_call: TRBJ2-2
clone_size: NA
d_call: NA
v_call: TRBV10-3
cdr3_aa: CATTGDATGELFF
cdr3_nt: TGTGCCACAACAGGAGACGCCACCGGGGAGCTGTTTTTT

j_call: TRBJ2-6
clone_size: NA
d_call: TRBD2
v_call: TRBV7-3
cdr3_aa: CASSFSGGRSGANVLTF
cdr3_nt: TGTGCCAGCAGCTTTAGCGGGGGAAGGTCTGGGGCCAACGTCCTGACTTTC

j_call: TRBJ2-3
clone_size: NA
d_call: NA
v_call: TRBV5-4
cdr3_aa: CASSGPANTDTQYF
cdr3_nt: TGTGCCAGCAGCGGGCCGGCTAACACAGATACGCAGTATTTT

j_call: TRBJ1-5
clone_size: NA
d_call: NA
v_call: TRBV6-1
cdr3_aa: CASRIQGSQPQHF
cdr3_nt: TGTGCCAGCAGGATACAGGGTAGTCAGCCCCAGCATTTT

j_call: TRBJ1-5
clone_size: few
d_call: NA
v_call: TRBV2
cdr3_aa: CASSSDPYPNQPQHF
cdr3_nt: TGTGCCAGCAGTTCGGACCCTTACCCCAATCAGCCCCAGCATTTT

j_call: TRBJ2-3
clone_size: NA
d_call: TRBD2
v_call: TRBV2
cdr3_aa: CASSGGGDTQYF
cdr3_nt: TGTGCCAGCAGTGGGGGAGGGGATACGCAGTATTTT

j_call: TRBJ2-3
clone_size: NA
d_call: NA
v_call: TRBV5-1
cdr3_aa: CASSLEGVNTQYF
cdr3_nt: TGCGCCAGCAGCTTGGAGGGGGTAAATACGCAGTATTTT

j_call: TRBJ1-1
clone_size: once
d_call: NA
v_call: TRBV5-4
cdr3_aa: CASSPETATPEAFF
cdr3_nt: TGTGCCAGCAGCCCCGAGACAGCAACCCCTGAAGCTTTCTTT

j_call: TRBJ2-5
clone_size: NA
d_call: NA
v_call: TRBV4-2
cdr3_aa: CASSQDAGQPQETQYF
cdr3_nt: TGTGCCAGCAGCCAAGATGCGGGACAGCCTCAAGAGACCCAGTACTTC

j_call: TRBJ2-6
clone_size: NA
d_call: NA
v_call: TRBV5-1
cdr3_aa: CASSSDGLSGANVLTF
cdr3_nt: TGCGCCAGCAGCTCCGACGGCCTCTCTGGGGCCAACGTCCTGACTTTC

j_call: TRBJ2-3
clone_size: NA
d_call: NA
v_call: TRBV7-9
cdr3_aa: CASSLESAITLTDTQYF
cdr3_nt: TGTGCCAGCAGCTTAGAGTCGGCTATCACTCTCACAGATACGCAGTATTTT

j_call: TRBJ2-7
clone_size: NA
d_call: TRBD1
v_call: TRBV5-1
cdr3_aa: CASSVGTGTIYEQYF
cdr3_nt: TGCGCCAGCAGCGTTGGGACAGGGACTATTTACGAGCAGTACTTC

j_call: TRBJ2-1
clone_size: NA
d_call: NA
v_call: TRBV21-1
cdr3_aa: CARDTRILTGRSYNEQFF
cdr3_nt: TGTGCCAGGGATACCCGAATTTTGACAGGGCGCTCCTACAATGAGCAGTTCTTC

j_call: TRBJ1-1
clone_size: once
d_call: TRBD1
v_call: TRBV23-1
cdr3_aa: CASSQSRQGGENTEAFF
cdr3_nt: TGCGCCAGCAGTCAATCGAGACAGGGAGGGGAGAACACTGAAGCTTTCTTT

j_call: TRBJ1-1
clone_size: NA
d_call: NA
v_call: TRBV6-7
cdr3_aa: CASSSEGEVGYKNTEAFF
cdr3_nt: TGTGCCAGCAGTTCGGAGGGGGAAGTCGGGTATAAGAACACTGAAGCTTTCTTT

j_call: TRBJ1-1
clone_size: few
d_call: TRBD1
v_call: TRBV12-5
cdr3_aa: CASGLDKQGQAFF
cdr3_nt: TGTGCTAGTGGTTTGGATAAACAGGGACAGGCTTTCTTT

j_call: TRBJ1-3
clone_size: NA
d_call: NA
v_call: TRBV10-3
cdr3_aa: CAISESRFSGNTIYF
cdr3_nt: TGTGCCATCAGTGAGTCGCGGTTCTCTGGAAACACCATATATTTT

j_call: TRBJ2-5
clone_size: NA
d_call: NA
v_call: TRBV11-2
cdr3_aa: CASSMGYQETQYF
cdr3_nt: TGTGCCAGCAGCATGGGGTACCAAGAGACCCAGTACTTC

j_call: TRBJ2-7
clone_size: NA
d_call: TRBD2
v_call: TRBV4-2
cdr3_aa: CASSQGDAGTSYEQYF
cdr3_nt: TGTGCCAGCAGCCAAGGGGACGCCGGGACTAGCTACGAGCAGTACTTC

j_call: TRBJ2-1
clone_size: NA
d_call: TRBD2
v_call: TRBV5-1
cdr3_aa: CASLPSSGRAPFNEQFF
cdr3_nt: TGCGCCAGCCTCCCCAGTAGCGGGAGGGCCCCTTTCAATGAGCAGTTCTTC

j_call: TRBJ1-1
clone_size: NA
d_call: NA
v_call: TRBV5-1
cdr3_aa: CASSLTSGVGDTEAFF
cdr3_nt: TGCGCCAGCAGCTTGACCTCAGGGGTGGGGGACACTGAAGCTTTCTTT

j_call: TRBJ2-7
clone_size: NA
d_call: TRBD2
v_call: TRBV7-9
cdr3_aa: CASSLTGTSGLTYEQYF
cdr3_nt: TGTGCCAGCAGCTTAACCGGGACTAGCGGGCTTACCTACGAGCAGTACTTC

j_call: TRBJ1-2
clone_size: NA
d_call: NA
v_call: TRBV19
cdr3_aa: CASSIKWAAQRENYGYTF
cdr3_nt: TGTGCCAGTAGTATCAAATGGGCAGCACAACGGGAGAACTATGGCTACACCTTC

j_call: TRBJ2-2
clone_size: NA
d_call: TRBD1
v_call: TRBV7-9
cdr3_aa: CASSHQTGVTGELFF
cdr3_nt: TGTGCCAGCAGCCACCAGACAGGGGTCACCGGGGAGCTGTTTTTT

j_call: TRBJ1-5
clone_size: NA
d_call: NA
v_call: TRBV11-1
cdr3_aa: CASSRYRDGQPQHF
cdr3_nt: TGTGCCAGCAGCAGATACAGGGATGGTCAGCCCCAGCATTTT

j_call: TRBJ1-2
clone_size: few
d_call: NA
v_call: TRBV6-5
cdr3_aa: CASSYSAGRTDGYTF
cdr3_nt: TGTGCCAGCAGTTACTCTGCCGGACGGACAGATGGCTACACCTTC

j_call: TRBJ2-3
clone_size: NA
d_call: TRBD1
v_call: TRBV7-6
cdr3_aa: CASSLLPGQVTDTQYF
cdr3_nt: TGTGCCAGCAGCTTACTACCGGGACAGGTCACAGATACGCAGTATTTT

j_call: TRBJ2-7
clone_size: NA
d_call: NA
v_call: TRBV5-5
cdr3_aa: CASTFQPGQTYEQYF
cdr3_nt: TGTGCCAGCACCTTCCAACCAGGCCAAACCTACGAGCAGTACTTC

j_call: TRBJ1-2
clone_size: NA
d_call: NA
v_call: TRBV18
cdr3_aa: CASSPPGINYGYTF
cdr3_nt: TGTGCCAGCTCACCCCCAGGGATAAACTATGGCTACACCTTC

j_call: TRBJ1-2
clone_size: NA
d_call: NA
v_call: TRBV2
cdr3_aa: CASILGGNDYGYTF
cdr3_nt: NA

j_call: TRBJ1-1
clone_size: NA
d_call: TRBD1
v_call: TRBV5-6
cdr3_aa: CASSWGTGSLNTEAFF
cdr3_nt: TGTGCCAGCAGCTGGGGGACAGGGAGTTTGAACACTGAAGCTTTCTTT

j_call: TRBJ2-3
clone_size: NA
d_call: NA
v_call: TRBV27
cdr3_aa: CASSFGSDTQYF
cdr3_nt: TGTGCCAGCAGTTTTGGGTCTGATACGCAGTATTTT

j_call: TRBJ1-1
clone_size: few
d_call: NA
v_call: TRBV12-5
cdr3_aa: CASGLFGGGTEAFF
cdr3_nt: TGTGCTAGTGGTTTGTTCGGGGGGGGCACTGAAGCTTTCTTT

j_call: TRBJ1-1
clone_size: NA
d_call: NA
v_call: TRBV11-2
cdr3_aa: CASSPSGLTTEAFF
cdr3_nt: TGTGCCAGCAGCCCCTCCGGGTTAACCACTGAAGCTTTCTTT

j_call: TRBJ2-2
clone_size: NA
d_call: TRBD2
v_call: TRBV7-9
cdr3_aa: CASSQLEGRVGSTGELFF
cdr3_nt: TGTGCCAGCAGCCAACTCGAGGGGAGGGTCGGCTCCACCGGGGAGCTGTTTTTT

j_call: TRBJ1-6
clone_size: NA
d_call: NA
v_call: TRBV15
cdr3_aa: CATSNSRGTNSPLHF
cdr3_nt: TGTGCCACCAGCAACTCCCGGGGGACTAATTCACCCCTCCACTTT

j_call: TRBJ2-3
clone_size: NA
d_call: NA
v_call: TRBV9
cdr3_aa: CASSPNPAARAYSDTQYF
cdr3_nt: TGTGCCAGCAGCCCGAATCCAGCAGCGCGGGCTTATTCAGATACGCAGTATTTT

j_call: TRBJ1-5
clone_size: NA
d_call: NA
v_call: TRBV30
cdr3_aa: CAWNAGASQPQHF
cdr3_nt: TGTGCCTGGAATGCCGGGGCCAGTCAGCCCCAGCATTTT

j_call: TRBJ2-7
clone_size: NA
d_call: NA
v_call: TRBV5-5
cdr3_aa: CASSLPGILYEQYF
cdr3_nt: TGTGCCAGCAGCCTGCCTGGGATTCTCTACGAGCAGTACTTC

j_call: TRBJ1-2
clone_size: once
d_call: NA
v_call: TRBV6-1
cdr3_aa: CASQGTRYGYTF
cdr3_nt: TGTGCCAGTCAGGGGACCCGCTATGGCTACACCTTC

j_call: TRBJ2-6
clone_size: NA
d_call: TRBD1
v_call: TRBV27
cdr3_aa: CASSLYATGAGANVLTF
cdr3_nt: TGTGCCAGCAGTTTATATGCAACAGGGGCTGGGGCCAACGTCCTGACTTTC

j_call: TRBJ2-1
clone_size: NA
d_call: TRBD1
v_call: TRBV10-3
cdr3_aa: CAISESAQGPGYNEQFF
cdr3_nt: TGTGCCATCAGTGAGTCTGCACAGGGGCCTGGCTACAATGAGCAGTTCTTC

j_call: TRBJ1-4
clone_size: NA
d_call: NA
v_call: TRBV7-9
cdr3_aa: CASSLVPTNEKLFF
cdr3_nt: TGTGCCAGCAGCTTAGTTCCAACTAATGAAAAACTGTTTTTT

j_call: TRBJ2-1
clone_size: NA
d_call: TRBD2
v_call: TRBV10-3
cdr3_aa: CAISDLVSGAGEQFF
cdr3_nt: TGTGCCATCAGTGATCTTGTTAGCGGGGCTGGCGAGCAGTTCTTC

j_call: TRBJ1-2
clone_size: NA
d_call: TRBD1
v_call: TRBV19
cdr3_aa: CVSSILPAAGRGRVYTF
cdr3_nt: TGTGTCAGTAGTATCCTCCCGGCGGCAGGCAGGGGGAGAGTCTACACCTTC

j_call: TRBJ1-5
clone_size: NA
d_call: TRBD1
v_call: TRBV2
cdr3_aa: CASSETGDSNQPQHF
cdr3_nt: TGTGCCAGCAGCGAAACAGGGGATAGCAATCAGCCCCAGCATTTT

j_call: TRBJ1-4
clone_size: NA
d_call: TRBD1
v_call: TRBV19
cdr3_aa: CASSINRGPEKLFF
cdr3_nt: TGTGCCAGTAGTATCAACAGGGGGCCTGAAAAACTGTTTTTT

j_call: TRBJ2-1
clone_size: NA
d_call: NA
v_call: TRBV7-8
cdr3_aa: CASSLEFSGLDEQFF
cdr3_nt: TGTGCCAGCAGCTTAGAGTTTTCCGGGCTAGATGAGCAGTTCTTC